A single TCR beta chain is shown here with its context. Its antigen is unknown. This CDR3 has 18 residues. Germline V gives CDR1 SGHTA, CDR2 FQGTGA. V lost 5 bases to trimming and J lost 3 bases, with 26 bases between them. Carried by the TCR beta cDNA libraries were unique molecular identifiers. With roughly 0.9 to 10 million T cells as the source, a few hundred thousand cDNA molecules resulted. One entry per CDR3 protein results from TCRdb running MiXCR on the PCR reads. The table has hundreds of thousands of distinct CDR3 sequences, roughly 35% seen once. The sample originates from a study of post-analysis software for immune sequencing data. Study in general: As for disease course, relapsing-remitting, secondary progressive and progressive-relapsing multiple sclerosis were all included.

Overall study results and limits: Under the F measure, samples that were prepared in one batch clustered strongly together. With TRBV5-6, TRBV5-1 and TRBV20-1 included, 5 or 6 TRBV segments were more frequent in patients than in controls. The study found significantly lower normalized Chao1 diversity in multiple sclerosis patients than in controls.

The sample taken for sequencing was blood. The clonotype was recovered from a girl between 5 and 17 years old with multiple sclerosis. The V gene is TRBV7-3, the J gene TRBJ2-7; tentatively, D is TRBD1 (6 bases). The CDR3 here is CASSPPGHQIVPYYEQYF. The CDR3 nucleotides read TGTGCCAGCAGCCCACCGGGACACCAAATAGTCCCCTACTACGAGCAGTACTTC.